The clone carrying this TCR beta chain came up many times. Germline V gives CDR1 SQVTM, CDR2 ANQGSEA. The CDR3 sequence is 13 residues long. Trimming removed 3 bases from V and 3 bases from J, with 12 bases in between. The entry originates in a study of T cells in Graves' hyperthyroidism and ophthalmopathy. TCR beta CDR3 regions were amplified from RNA transcripts. First-round RT-PCR with HTBI primers amplified the TCR CDR3 region. TCRdb reprocessed the multiplex PCR reads with MiXCR, giving one entry per CDR3 protein. The table has around 700,000 distinct CDR3 sequences, 30% to 40% seen once; the top ten hold 31%.

The rearrangement links TRBV29-1 to TRBJ2-7; D is possibly TRBD1 (5 bases). The material sequenced was blood. This clonotype was obtained from a middle-aged woman with Graves' hyperthyroidism. The CDR3 loop is CSVEVRQGYEQYF. As DNA, the CDR3 is TGCAGCGTTGAGGTCCGGCAGGGCTACGAGCAGTACTTC.